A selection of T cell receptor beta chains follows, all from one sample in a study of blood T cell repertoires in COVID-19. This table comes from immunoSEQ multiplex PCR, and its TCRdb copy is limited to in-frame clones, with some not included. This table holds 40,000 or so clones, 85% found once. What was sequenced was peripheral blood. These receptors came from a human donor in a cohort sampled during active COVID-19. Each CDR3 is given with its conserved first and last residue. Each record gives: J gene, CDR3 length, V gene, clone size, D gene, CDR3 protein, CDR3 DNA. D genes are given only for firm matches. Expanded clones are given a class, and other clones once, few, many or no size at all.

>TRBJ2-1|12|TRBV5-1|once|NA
CASSLLDNEQFF
TGCGCCAGCAGCCTGTTAGACAATGAGCAGTTCTTC
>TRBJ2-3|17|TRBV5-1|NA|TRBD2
CASSGEASGGRTDTQYF
TGCGCCAGCTCCGGGGAGGCTAGCGGGGGGCGCACAGATACGCAGTATTTT
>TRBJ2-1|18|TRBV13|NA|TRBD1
CASSFGQGALRPRNEQFF
TGTGCCAGCAGCTTCGGACAGGGGGCCCTAAGACCGCGGAATGAGCAGTTCTTC
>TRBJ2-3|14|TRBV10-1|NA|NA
CASSESTGADTQYF
TGCGCCAGCAGTGAGTCGACGGGGGCAGATACGCAGTATTTT
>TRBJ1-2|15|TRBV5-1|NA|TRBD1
CASSLPGQGADGYTF
TGCGCCAGCAGCTTACCGGGACAGGGGGCGGATGGCTACACCTTC
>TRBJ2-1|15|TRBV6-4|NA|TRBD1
CASSSDRARTNEQFF
TGTGCCAGCAGTTCAGACAGGGCTCGGACGAATGAGCAGTTCTTC
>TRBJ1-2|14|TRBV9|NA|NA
CASSVGRGGRGYTF
TGTGCCAGCAGCGTAGGTCGCGGGGGACGCGGCTACACCTTC
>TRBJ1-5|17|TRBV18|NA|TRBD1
CASSLGVAGTGVQPQHF
TGTGCCAGCTCCCTCGGGGTCGCCGGGACAGGGGTTCAGCCCCAGCATTTT
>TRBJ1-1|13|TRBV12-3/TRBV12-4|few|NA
CASTLGQNTEAFF
TGTGCCAGCACCCTGGGACAGAACACTGAAGCTTTCTTT
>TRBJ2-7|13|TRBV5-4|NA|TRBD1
CASSQGAINEQYF
TGTGCCAGCAGCCAGGGGGCGATAAACGAGCAGTACTTC
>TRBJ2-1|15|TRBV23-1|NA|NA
CASSQRKSGYNEQFF
TGCGCCAGCAGTCAAAGGAAGTCAGGGTACAATGAGCAGTTCTTC
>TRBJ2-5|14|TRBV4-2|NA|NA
CASSQVLGQETQYF
TGTGCCAGCAGCCAAGTTCTAGGCCAAGAGACCCAGTACTTC
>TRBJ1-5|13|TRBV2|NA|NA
CASSEVRNQPQHF
TGTGCCAGCAGTGAAGTCCGGAATCAGCCCCAGCATTTT
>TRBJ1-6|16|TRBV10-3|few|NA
CAISESGAAGNSPLHF
TGTGCCATCAGTGAGTCAGGGGCCGCAGGGAATTCACCCCTCCACTTT
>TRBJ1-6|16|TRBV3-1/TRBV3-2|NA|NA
CASSQDTGVYNSPLHF
TGTGCCAGCAGCCAAGATACCGGAGTTTATAATTCACCCCTCCACTTT
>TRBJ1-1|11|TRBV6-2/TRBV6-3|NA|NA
CASSLGTEAFF
TGTGCCAGCAGCCTCGGGACTGAAGCTTTCTTT
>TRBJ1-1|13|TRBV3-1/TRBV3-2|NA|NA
CASSLTGNTEAFF
TGTGCCAGCAGCCTGACGGGGAACACTGAAGCTTTCTTT
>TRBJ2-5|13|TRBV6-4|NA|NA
CASTLDSQETQYF
TGTGCCAGCACCCTGGACAGCCAAGAGACCCAGTACTTC
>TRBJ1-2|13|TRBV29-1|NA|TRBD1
CSVDETGSSCYTF
TGCAGCGTTGATGAGACAGGGTCGTCATGCTACACCTTC
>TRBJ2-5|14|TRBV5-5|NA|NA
CASSLFQAGETQYF
TGTGCCAGCAGCTTGTTCCAGGCTGGGGAGACCCAGTACTTC
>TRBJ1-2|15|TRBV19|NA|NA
CASSDPDGGDYGCTF
TGTGCCAGTAGTGATCCGGACGGGGGGGACTATGGCTGCACCTTC
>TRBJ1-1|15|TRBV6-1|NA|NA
CASSEQGGLNTEAFF
TGTGCCAGCAGTGAACAGGGCGGTTTGAACACTGAAGCTTTCTTT
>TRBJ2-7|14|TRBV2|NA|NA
CASLSLEGSYEQYF
TGTGCCAGCCTCAGCTTGGAGGGCTCCTACGAGCAGTACTTC
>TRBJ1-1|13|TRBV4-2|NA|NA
CASSQVGNTEAFF
TGTGCCAGCAGCCAAGTCGGTAACACTGAAGCTTTCTTT
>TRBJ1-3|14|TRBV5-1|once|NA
CASSSGLTGNTIYF
TGCGCCAGCAGCTCAGGACTTACCGGAAACACCATATATTTT
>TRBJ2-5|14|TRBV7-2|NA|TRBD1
CASSINRGQETQYF
TGTGCCAGCAGCATAAACAGGGGCCAAGAGACCCAGTACTTC
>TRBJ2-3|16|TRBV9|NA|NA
CASSPISVPVTDTQYF
TGTGCCAGCAGCCCCATTAGCGTGCCCGTCACAGATACGCAGTATTTT
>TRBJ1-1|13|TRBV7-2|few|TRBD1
CASSLRDRTEAFF
TGTGCCAGCAGCTTAAGGGACAGGACTGAAGCTTTCTTT
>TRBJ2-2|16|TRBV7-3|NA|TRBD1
CASSLNPDRGTGELFF
TGTGCCAGCAGCTTAAACCCGGACAGGGGAACCGGGGAGCTGTTTTTT
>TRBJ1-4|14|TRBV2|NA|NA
CASTTGPSNEKLFF
TGTGCCAGCACCACAGGACCATCAAATGAAAAACTGTTTTTT
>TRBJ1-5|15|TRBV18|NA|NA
CASSPAGARNQPQHF
TGTGCCAGCTCACCGGCGGGGGCCAGGAATCAGCCCCAGCATTTT
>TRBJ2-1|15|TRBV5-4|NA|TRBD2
CASSFNGGAVNEQFF
TGTGCCAGCAGCTTTAACGGGGGGGCCGTCAATGAGCAGTTCTTC
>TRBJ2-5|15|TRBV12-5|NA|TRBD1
CASGPGTGVRETQYF
TGTGCTAGTGGTCCCGGGACAGGGGTGAGGGAGACCCAGTACTTC
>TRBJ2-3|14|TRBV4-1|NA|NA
CASSRLTGSDTQYF
TGCGCCAGCAGCCGCCTGACTGGCTCCGATACGCAGTATTTT
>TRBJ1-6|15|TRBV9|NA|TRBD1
CASSVVGQGVGPLHF
TGTGCCAGCAGCGTAGTGGGCCAGGGGGTAGGACCCCTCCACTTT
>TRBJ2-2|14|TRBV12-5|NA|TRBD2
CASGERGRIGELFF
TGTGCTAGTGGCGAGCGGGGGAGGATCGGGGAGCTGTTTTTT
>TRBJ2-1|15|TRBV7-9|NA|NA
CASSPRGGRYNEQFF
TGTGCCAGCAGCCCTAGGGGGGGCCGTTACAATGAGCAGTTCTTC
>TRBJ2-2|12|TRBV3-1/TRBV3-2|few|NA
CASSLQDGELFF
TGTGCCAGCAGCCTACAGGACGGGGAGCTGTTTTTT
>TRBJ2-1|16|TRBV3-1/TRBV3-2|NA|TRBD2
CASSQGPQRGGNEQFF
TGTGCCAGCAGCCAAGGCCCCCAGCGGGGGGGCAATGAGCAGTTCTTC
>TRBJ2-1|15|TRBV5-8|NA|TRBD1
CASTTGQGLYNEQFF
TGTGCCAGCACTACGGGACAGGGGCTATACAATGAGCAGTTCTTC
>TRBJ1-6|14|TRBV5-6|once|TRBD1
CASSLRTGDSPLHF
TGTGCCAGCAGCCTCAGGACAGGGGATTCACCCCTCCACTTT
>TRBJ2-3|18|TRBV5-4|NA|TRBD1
CASSSPVGTARGTDTQYF
TGTGCCAGCAGCTCGCCCGTAGGGACAGCCCGGGGCACAGATACGCAGTATTTT
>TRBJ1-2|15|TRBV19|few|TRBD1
CASSIGTGGAYGYTF
TGTGCCAGTAGTATAGGAACAGGGGGCGCCTATGGCTACACCTTC
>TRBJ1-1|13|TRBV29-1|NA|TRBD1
CSVNRGKNTEAFF
TGCAGCGTAAACAGGGGAAAGAACACTGAAGCTTTCTTT
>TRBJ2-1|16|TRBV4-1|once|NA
CASSRPWSGYRGEQFF
TGCGCCAGCAGCCGTCCCTGGTCAGGGTACAGAGGTGAGCAGTTCTTC
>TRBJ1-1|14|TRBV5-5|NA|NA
CASSLMRPNTEAFF
TGTGCCAGCAGCCTTATGAGGCCGAACACTGAAGCTTTCTTT
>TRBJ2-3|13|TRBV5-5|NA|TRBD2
CASSSSGAYTQYF
TGTGCCAGCAGCTCCAGCGGGGCATATACGCAGTATTTT
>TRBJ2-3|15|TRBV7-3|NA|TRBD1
CASSNKGAREDTQYF
TGTGCCAGCAGCAACAAGGGGGCGCGTGAAGATACGCAGTATTTT